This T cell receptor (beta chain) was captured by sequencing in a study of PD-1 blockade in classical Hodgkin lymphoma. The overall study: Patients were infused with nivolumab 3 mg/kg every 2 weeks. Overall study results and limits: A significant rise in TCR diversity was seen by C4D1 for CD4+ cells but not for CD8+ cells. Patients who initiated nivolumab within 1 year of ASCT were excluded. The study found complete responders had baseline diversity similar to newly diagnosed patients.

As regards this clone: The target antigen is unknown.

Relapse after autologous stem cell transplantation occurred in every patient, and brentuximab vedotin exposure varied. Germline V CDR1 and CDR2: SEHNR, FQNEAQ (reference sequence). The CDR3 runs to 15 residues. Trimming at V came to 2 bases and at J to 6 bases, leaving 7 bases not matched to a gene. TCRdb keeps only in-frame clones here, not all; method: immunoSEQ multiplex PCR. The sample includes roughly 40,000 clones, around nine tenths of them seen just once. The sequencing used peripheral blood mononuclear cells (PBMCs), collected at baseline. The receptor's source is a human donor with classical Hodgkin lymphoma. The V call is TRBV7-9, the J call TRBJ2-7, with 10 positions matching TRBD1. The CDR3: CASSLIQTGGGEQYF. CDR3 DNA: TGTGCCAGCAGCTTAATTCAGACAGGGGGCGGCGAGCAGTACTTC.